The 10 T cell receptor beta chains in this list originate from one sample, sequenced in a study of PD-L1 blockade in urothelial cancer. Produced via immunoSEQ multiplex PCR; TCRdb's table is partial and in-frame only. The data contain more than 12,000 clones, around 87% of them singletons. Sequences were derived from PBMCs, sampled around atezolizumab (anti-PD-L1) treatment. The source of these receptors is a man between 65 and 79 years old with urothelial cancer.

This clone was observed once. This CDR3 reads CASSSAVGTRGTDTQYF. As DNA, the CDR3 is TGTGCCAGCAGCTCGGCCGTCGGGACTAGAGGGACAGATACGCAGTATTTT. This chain uses TRBV7-8 with TRBJ2-3; TRBD2 agrees at 8 bases. This CDR3 spans 17 amino acids. V lost 4 bases and J lost 3; bases outside the gene matches: 12. Germline-derived CDR1 and CDR2 are SGHVS and FQNEAQ.

The rearrangement joins TRBV7-9 to TRBJ2-7, with 10 bases lining up with TRBD1. V lost 5 bases, J lost 2 bases, and 6 bases stayed unmatched. The CDR3 has 15 residues. In germline, CDR1 is SEHNR, CDR2 FQNEAQ (reference sequence). The CDR3 reads CASSKRQGAAYEQYF. The DNA for the CDR3 is TGTGCCAGCAGCAAAAGACAGGGGGCGGCCTACGAGCAGTACTTC.

The chain combines TRBV7-9 with TRBJ2-4; TRBD1 matches at 9 bases. CDR1 and CDR2 from the germline V gene are SEHNR and FQNEAQ (reference sequence). Germline trimming cut 1 base from V and 0 bases from J; bases unmatched to any gene: 7. The length of the CDR3 is 18 residues. CDR3 DNA: TGTGCCAGCAGCTTAGAGACAGGGGGAGATTTAGCCAAAAACATTCAGTACTTC. It encodes CASSLETGGDLAKNIQYF.

The gene calls are TRBV28 and TRBJ2-5; 11 bases agree with TRBD2. The V segment lost 5 bases and the J segment 6 bases; nucleotides outside the gene matches: 11. CDR1 is MDHEN and CDR2 is SYDVKM in the germline V gene. This CDR3 comprises 16 residues. The CDR3 here is CASSQKTSGARKTQYF. CDR3 in DNA: TGTGCCAGCAGTCAAAAGACTAGCGGGGCAAGGAAGACCCAGTACTTC. Full variable domain (outside the CDR3, taken from reference TRBV28 and TRBJ2-5): DVKVTQSSRYLVKRTGEKVFLECVQDMDHENMFWYRQDPGLGLRLIYFSYDVKMKEKGDIPEGYSVSREKKERFSLILESASTNQTSMYLCASSQKTSGARKTQYFGPGTRLLVL.

This sequence joins TRBV5-4 and TRBJ2-5; 8 bases are a match to TRBD2. Germline V gene lookup returns CDR1 SGHNT and CDR2 YYREEE (reference sequence). J gave up 3 bases and V 3 bases, and 7 bases lay outside the gene matches. The CDR3 loop spans 15 amino acids. In nucleotides, the CDR3 is TGTGCCAGCAGCTCCTTAGCGGGGAAGGAAGAGACCCAGTACTTC. Translating it yields CASSSLAGKEETQYF. Complete variable domain (other parts from reference TRBV5-4 and TRBJ2-5): ETGVTQSPTHLIKTRGQQVTLRCSSQSGHNTVSWYQQALGQGPQFIFQYYREEENGRGNFPPRFSGLQFPNYSSELNVNALELDDSALYLCASSSLAGKEETQYFGPGTRLLVL.

The chain joins TRBV4-1 to TRBJ1-1, with TRBD1 identical over 8 bases. The trim removed 2 bases at V and 5 bases at J, leaving 1 base unmatched. Germline V gene data show CDR1 as MGHRA and CDR2 as YSYEKL. The CDR3 totals 13 residues. For the CDR3, the DNA is TGCGCCAGCAGCCAACAGGGGGCAACTGAAGCTTTCTTT. It yields the protein CASSQQGATEAFF.

The V and J genes are TRBV7-9 and TRBJ1-1; D gene uncertain. The V and J ends lost 3 bases and 1 base respectively, with 12 bases between them. Germline CDR1 reads SEHNR; CDR2 reads FQNEAQ (reference sequence). CDR3 length: 15 residues. The CDR3 DNA sequence: TGTGCCAGCAGCTTTCACCCCGTAGCGAACACTGAAGCTTTCTTT. This codes for CASSFHPVANTEAFF.

The chain has TRBV7-8 and TRBJ1-2; no reliable D call. CDR3 length equals 15 residues. Trimming took 5 bases from V and 6 from J, leaving 19 bases between them. CDR1 and CDR2 from the germline V gene are SGHVS and FQNEAQ. This chain's CDR3 is CASSPASGNYDGYTF. The CDR3, as DNA: TGTGCCAGCAGCCCGGCCTCCGGGAACTACGATGGCTACACCTTC.

V and J are TRBV7-9 and TRBJ2-7; weak D call: TRBD1 (6 bases). Germline-derived CDR1 and CDR2 are SEHNR and FQNEAQ (reference sequence). The CDR3 covers 13 residues. Trimming pared 7 bases from V and 5 bases from J, leaving 15 bases between. CDR3 DNA sequence: TGTGCCAGCACCTTGACCTGGGACAACGAGCAGTACTTC. Translating it yields CASTLTWDNEQYF.

This clone showed up just once. V and J are TRBV6-5 and TRBJ1-2; TRBD1 agrees at 8 bases. The germline V gene has CDR1 MNHEY and CDR2 SVGAGI. V gave up 0 bases and J gave up 4 bases; unmatched junction bases: 4. CDR3 length equals 15 residues. CDR3 loop: CASSYSAGTGYGYTF. For the CDR3, the DNA is TGTGCCAGCAGTTACTCTGCCGGGACAGGCTATGGCTACACCTTC.